These 30 T cell receptor beta chains originate from one sample sequenced in a study of early T cells in non-severe SARS-CoV-2 infection. TCRdb re-called the 5' RACE reads through MiXCR, storing one row per CDR3 protein. Seen here are tens of thousands of distinct CDR3 sequences, less than 6.5% observed once, and the top ten hold 3.5% to 4%. The sequenced sample consisted of whole blood. The source is an adult who was a healthcare worker with PCR-confirmed SARS-CoV-2 infection or an uninfected control (not recorded which).

This clonotype was counted many times. CDR3 nucleotides: TGTGCCAGCTCTAGGGAACAGCGTCGGGAGCAGTACTTC. As protein: CASSREQRREQYF. This chain connects TRBV7-2 to TRBJ2-7; no definite D call. Per germline, CDR1 SGHTA and CDR2 FQGNSA. V lost 8 bases and J lost 7, with 18 bases in between. The CDR3 has 13 residues. The full variable domain, with the rest looked up from reference TRBV7-2 and TRBJ2-7, is GAGVSQSPSNKVTEKGKDVELRCDPISGHTALYWYRQSLGQGLEFLIYFQGNSAPDKSGLPSDRFSAERTGGSVSTLTIQRTQQEDSAVYLCASSREQRREQYFGPGTRLTVT.

There are many counts of this clonotype. The genes are TRBV2 and TRBJ1-4; 8 nucleotides line up with TRBD1. The CDR3 length is 14 residues. Germline CDR1 and CDR2: SNHLY and FYNNEI. J was trimmed by 4 bases and V by 6 bases; bases with no gene match: 4. Here the CDR3 DNA reads TGTGCCAGCAGAAAACAGGGGGTTAATGAAAAACTGTTTTTT. Translating it yields CASRKQGVNEKLFF.

This clonotype occurred many times. Written as DNA, the CDR3 is TGTGCCAGCAGCCAAGATTACGCTAGCGGGGTCGAGCAGTACTTC. Protein: CASSQDYASGVEQYF. The chain joins TRBV4-2 to TRBJ2-7; 9 bases align to TRBD2. The trim removed 0 bases at V and 6 bases at J, leaving 6 bases unmatched. Per the germline V gene, CDR1 is LGHNA and CDR2 is YNFKEQ. The length of the CDR3 is 15 residues.

This clonotype was seen ten or more times. The V call is TRBV7-2, the J call TRBJ2-7; no firm D call. Germline V gene sequence: CDR1 SGHTA, CDR2 FQGNSA. CDR3 length: 13 amino acids. Trimming pared 3 bases from V and 3 bases from J, leaving 9 bases between. The CDR3 DNA is TGTGCCAGCAGCTTTGATGGGCTCTACGAGCAGTACTTC. As protein: CASSFDGLYEQYF.

The chain links TRBV11-2 to TRBJ1-6; 9 bases align to TRBD1. Unmatched junction bases numbered 8, after V lost 4 bases and J lost 7 bases. The CDR3 totals 16 residues. The germline V gene has CDR1 SGHAT and CDR2 FQNNGV. CDR3 in amino acids: CASSSGQGRGNSPLHF. CDR3 coding DNA: TGTGCCAGCAGCTCGGGACAGGGAAGAGGGAATTCACCCCTCCACTTT. Using reference TRBV11-2 and TRBJ1-6 for the parts outside the CDR3, the full variable domain is EAGVAQSPRYKIIEKRQSVAFWCNPISGHATLYWYQQILGQGPKLLIQFQNNGVVDDSQLPKDRFSAERLKGVDSTLKIQPAKLEDSAVYLCASSSGQGRGNSPLHFGNGTRLTVT.

This clonotype was recorded many times. V gene TRBV7-9 combines with J gene TRBJ2-5; D not resolved. The CDR3 totals 15 residues. V lost 2 bases and J 5 bases, leaving 15 bases between the germline ends. Germline V gene data show CDR1 as SEHNR and CDR2 as FQNEAQ (reference sequence). CDR3 coding DNA: TGTGCCAGCAGCTTAAAGACGGCTCCGGTGGAGACCCAGTACTTC. Its translation: CASSLKTAPVETQYF.

This clonotype was seen a few times. The rearrangement joins TRBV24-1 to TRBJ2-5, with 7 bases matching TRBD1. The CDR3 spans 14 residues. Looked up from germline, CDR1 is KGHDR and CDR2 is SFDVKD. V was pared by 8 bases and J by 2 bases, with 7 bases of the junction left unmatched. CDR3 DNA sequence: TGTGCCACCAATAGGACAGGTCAACAAGAGACCCAGTACTTC. Protein product: CATNRTGQQETQYF.

This clonotype occurred a few times. V usage is TRBV12-3 or TRBV12-4 and J usage is TRBJ2-1, with TRBD2 matching 8 bases. V shed 3 bases and J 4 bases; nucleotides not matched to a gene: 5. CDR3 length equals 15 residues. The CDR3, as DNA: TGTGCCAGCAGTTTTGCGCCTAGCGGGTACAATGAGCAGTTCTTC. Protein product: CASSFAPSGYNEQFF.

The V call is TRBV20-1, the J call TRBJ2-1; D is undetermined. The CDR3 is 14 amino acids. CDR1 and CDR2 from the germline V gene are DFQATT and SNEGSKA (reference sequence). V dropped 1 base and J dropped 10 bases, with 17 bases sitting between them. The CDR3 DNA reads as TGCAGTGCTAGAGGTTCGTCTGAACAATGGGAGCAGTTCTTC. As protein: CSARGSSEQWEQFF.

This clonotype was recorded a few times. V and J are TRBV5-4 and TRBJ2-3; D gene ambiguous. Per the germline V gene, CDR1 is SGHNT and CDR2 is YYREEE (reference sequence). V was cut by 0 bases and J by 4 bases, with 9 bases left in between. The CDR3 has 14 residues. CDR3: CASSLEPLADTQYF. The CDR3 DNA is TGTGCCAGCAGCTTGGAACCGTTAGCAGATACGCAGTATTTT.

This clonotype was detected ten times or more. The genes are TRBV18 and TRBJ1-2, with a weak D call TRBD1 (6 bases). Per the germline V gene, CDR1 is KGHSH and CDR2 is LQKENI. Trimming pared 2 bases from V and 0 bases from J, leaving 16 bases between. The CDR3 length is 17 residues. The CDR3 bases are TGTGCCAGCTCACCAGGCCAGGGGACTTTCACTAACTATGGCTACACCTTC. This sequence encodes CASSPGQGTFTNYGYTF.

The V call is TRBV5-5, the J call TRBJ2-1; maybe TRBD2 (6 bases). Germline assignment: CDR1 SGHKS and CDR2 YYEKEE (reference sequence). Trimming took off 3 bases at V and 0 bases at J, with 10 bases between the two ends. This CDR3 is 15 amino acids long. CDR3 bases: TGTGCCAGCAGCTCCAAGACTAGCTCCTACAATGAGCAGTTCTTC. Its protein is CASSSKTSSYNEQFF.

This clonotype has at least ten counts. The chain carries TRBV12-3 or TRBV12-4 and TRBJ2-1; D unresolved. This CDR3 is 15 amino acids long. V shed 3 bases and J shed 7 bases, with 16 bases lying between them. The CDR3 sequence: CASSLFQRVSNEQFF. For the CDR3, the DNA is TGTGCCAGCAGTTTGTTTCAAAGGGTGTCGAATGAGCAGTTCTTC.

There are many counts of this clonotype. V usage is TRBV6-2 or TRBV6-3 and J usage is TRBJ2-5; TRBD1 agrees at 10 bases. This CDR3 is built from 16 residues. Germline loops: CDR1 MNHEY, CDR2 SVGEGT. With 6 bases clipped from V and 1 base from J, the junction kept 8 bases outside the gene matches. CDR3 amino acids: CASRSGTGDIQETQYF. The CDR3 region has the DNA TGTGCCAGCAGGAGCGGGACAGGGGACATCCAAGAGACCCAGTACTTC.

This chain uses TRBV5-6 with TRBJ2-7; 9 nucleotides line up with TRBD1. The CDR3 length is 16 residues. Unmatched junction bases numbered 11, after V lost 4 bases and J lost 3 bases. CDR1 and CDR2 (germline): SGHDT, YYEEEE. The CDR3 loop is CASSPLPDRGIYEQYF. The CDR3 DNA follows: TGTGCCAGCAGCCCCCTCCCGGACAGGGGTATCTACGAGCAGTACTTC.

Concerning this clonotype: A read error may explain this, as a much larger clone is one base away. The rearrangement joins TRBV7-2 to TRBJ2-7; TRBD1 matches at 9 bases. Germline values: CDR1 SGHTA, CDR2 FQGNSA. The CDR3 length is 16 residues. The CDR3 loop is CASSLIGTGPFYEQDF. CDR3 DNA: TGTGCCAGCAGCTTGATCGGGACAGGGCCTTTCTACGAGCAGGACTTC.

This clonotype appeared many times. The rearrangement links TRBV5-1 to TRBJ1-2; D might be TRBD1 (6 bases). The CDR3 totals 14 residues. Deletions cut 4 bases from V and 0 bases from J, with 10 bases between. From germline, CDR1 is SGHRS and CDR2 YFSETQ. The CDR3 DNA is TGCGCCAGCAGCATTGGACAGCCTAACTATGGCTACACCTTC. As protein: CASSIGQPNYGYTF.

This clonotype was picked up a small number of times. V and J are TRBV9 and TRBJ2-4, with D unclear. CDR1 is SGDLS, CDR2 YYNGEE, per germline. The ends were cut back, 3 bases at V and 0 bases at J, with 19 bases in the middle. The CDR3 has 18 amino acids. CDR3 protein: CASSAGIDGPLAKNIQYF. In DNA, the CDR3 is TGTGCCAGCAGCGCCGGAATCGACGGTCCCCTAGCCAAAAACATTCAGTACTTC.

This clonotype has only a few counts. The gene calls are TRBV9 and TRBJ1-4; 10 nucleotides align to TRBD1. This CDR3 has 16 amino acids. V was pared by 0 bases and J by 8 bases, with 7 bases of the junction left unmatched. Germline loops: CDR1 SGDLS, CDR2 YYNGEE. In DNA form, the CDR3 reads TGTGCCAGCAGCGTAGGGACAGGGGGATTTGGAGAAAAACTGTTTTTT. Protein sequence: CASSVGTGGFGEKLFF.

This clonotype was counted many times. The V call is TRBV5-1, the J call TRBJ1-4; 9 positions match TRBD1. The CDR3 runs 14 residues. V lost 4 bases, J lost 8 bases, and 6 bases stayed unmatched. Germline V gene data show CDR1 as SGHRS and CDR2 as YFSETQ. This CDR3 reads CASSAGQGFEKLFF. The CDR3 coding sequence is TGCGCCAGCAGCGCGGGACAGGGCTTCGAAAAACTGTTTTTT.

In this sample, this clonotype turned up many times. The V and J genes are TRBV24-1 and TRBJ2-1; D tentatively fits TRBD1 or TRBD2 (5 bases each). V lost 5 bases to trimming and J lost 3 bases, with 16 bases between them. Germline loops: CDR1 KGHDR, CDR2 SFDVKD. The CDR3 runs 16 residues. The DNA for the CDR3 is TGTGCCACCAGTGGTCGAGTGGGGGAGAACTACAATGAGCAGTTCTTC. Its protein product is CATSGRVGENYNEQFF.

The chain combines TRBV7-2 with TRBJ2-1, with a tentative D call TRBD2 (6 bases). CDR1 is SGHTA, CDR2 FQGNSA, per germline. The CDR3 contains 16 residues. The V end was cut by 5 bases, the J end by 0 bases, with 14 bases between. The CDR3 DNA reads as TGTGCCAGCAGCCTACTCACCGGGGGCTCCTACAATGAGCAGTTCTTC. Translated, it gives CASSLLTGGSYNEQFF.

The rearrangement links TRBV7-2 to TRBJ1-6; D is ambiguous. The CDR3 sequence is 12 residues long. Trimming stripped 5 bases from V and 7 bases from J, with 6 bases between. The germline gives CDR1 SGHTA, CDR2 FQGNSA. CDR3 nucleotide sequence: TGTGCCAGCAGCCCCCCCAATTCACCCCTCCACTTT. Its protein product is CASSPPNSPLHF.

J is TRBJ2-1 and V is TRBV7-8; 10 positions agree with TRBD2. Germline V lookup: CDR1 SGHVS, CDR2 FQNEAQ. The CDR3 is made up of 14 amino acids. Trimming cost V 0 bases and J 16 bases; bases outside gene matches: 9. CDR3 sequence reads: CASSLASQREGQFF. The CDR3 bases are TGTGCCAGCAGCTTAGCCTCCCAGCGGGAGGGCCAATTCTTC.

This clonotype was observed many times. Sequence at one end of the junction differs from germline and may be a read error. The chain is built from TRBV4-3 and TRBJ2-3; TRBD2 aligns across 9 bases. This CDR3 has 16 amino acids. The V gene's germline CDR1 is LGHNA and CDR2 YSLEER. CDR3 residues: CASNQDPTSGADTQYF. The CDR3 DNA follows: TGCGCCAGCAACCAAGATCCGACTAGCGGTGCAGATACGCAGTATTTT.

In this sample, this clonotype turned up many times. The chain joins TRBV12-3 or TRBV12-4 to TRBJ2-1, with D unresolved. With 10 bases removed from V and 7 bases from J, the gap between germline ends came to 14 bases. The CDR3 covers 12 residues. The CDR3 nucleotides are TGTGCCACTTCGGCCCGAGGTAATGAGCAGTTCTTC. As protein: CATSARGNEQFF.

In this sample, this clonotype turned up a few times. This rearrangement joins TRBV11-2 to TRBJ1-1; TRBD1 aligns across 7 bases. The CDR3 length is 16 residues. Losses at the gene ends were 4 bases for V and 1 base for J; bases not matched to a gene: 9. Germline CDR1 is SGHAT and CDR2 is FQNNGV. The CDR3, as DNA: TGTGCCAGCAGCTCCCTTAGGGGGCGCAGGAACACTGAAGCTTTCTTT. Residues: CASSSLRGRRNTEAFF.

This clonotype was detected a few times. The gene calls are TRBV4-2 and TRBJ1-1, with 8 bases aligning to TRBD1. CDR1 is LGHNA and CDR2 is YNFKEQ in the germline V gene. Trimming cost V 2 bases and J 6 bases; bases outside gene matches: 11. The CDR3 contains 16 residues. This chain's CDR3 is CASSQMTGALLAEAFF. The CDR3 region has the DNA TGTGCCAGCAGCCAAATGACAGGGGCCCTCCTGGCTGAAGCTTTCTTT.

This clonotype was picked up many times. In DNA form, the CDR3 reads TGCAGTGCTAGAGTCGGCAGCCAAGAGACCCAGTACTTC. Its protein is CSARVGSQETQYF. The chain employs TRBV20-1 and TRBJ2-5, with D hard to call. CDR1 and CDR2 (germline): DFQATT, SNEGSKA (reference sequence). V dropped 1 base and J dropped 1 base, with 7 bases sitting between them. The CDR3 has 13 amino acids.

The genes are TRBV11-2 and TRBJ2-2; D may match TRBD1 or TRBD2 (5 bases each). Looked up from germline, CDR1 is SGHAT and CDR2 is FQNNGV. There are 15 residues in the CDR3. V lost 1 base and J lost 3, with 9 bases in between. The CDR3 DNA reads as TGTGCCAGCAGCTTAGCGGGGCCGTACACCGGGGAGCTGTTTTTT. Protein sequence: CASSLAGPYTGELFF.